This T cell receptor beta chain was captured by sequencing in a study of T cell responses to AZD1222 COVID-19 vaccine (TCRdb year 2021). Study-wide context: AZD1222 recipients whose second dose came at about 4 weeks and those whose second dose came at about 12 weeks were combined into one group, since spike-specific TCR depth and breadth did not differ between the two schedules. Enrollment into the trials was organized by age into subgroups of 18-55, 56-69 and 70-plus years, and those subgroups contained approximately 150, 30 and 60 TCR-sequenced participants, respectively. TCR sequencing covered fewer than 250 trial participants: 207 given two doses of AZD1222 and 26 given two doses of MenACWY control vaccine.

Study-wide conclusions, independent of this receptor: Conclusions about previously exposed vaccinees are limited, since just five to seven AZD1222 recipients were seropositive for SARS-CoV-2 at baseline. Spike-specific TCR breadth and depth rose significantly after two AZD1222 doses compared with day 0 and with MenACWY recipients. Vaccine-associated CD4 TCRs spanned the whole spike protein, with dominant responses in regions 160-218 and 743-854. No day 14 peak-response samples were available, so repertoires were characterized only after the peak T cell response. Reportedly, close to half of the unique spike-specific TCRs recognized epitopes lying outside the regions that are mutated in the B.1.351 and B.1.1.7 variants. The 56-69-year group was small, and its depth increase did not reach significance, likely because of low power. Most participants were white British and females outnumbered males, and the authors suggested that clonal diversity may have been underestimated.

V loses 4 bases of germline sequence and J loses 15 bases, and the interval between the two ends is 19 bases. Its CDR3 holds 12 amino acids, cysteine through phenylalanine. This entry keeps only the CDR3 DNA: 36 bases, framed from base 1. CDR1 SQVTM and CDR2 ANQGSEA were looked up in the germline V gene. Taken with the paper, the label for time point translates to: baseline before first vaccination. Vaccinee samples were obtained from the UK trials COV001 and COV002, which included a single-blind randomized controlled phase 2/3 trial of AZD1222 (ChAdOx1 nCoV-19) in healthy adults. For TCRbeta chain sequencing, PBMC samples from trial participants were taken at day 0 and at day 28 after the second dose. Concerning this clone itself: Its antigen specificity is not known. Base quality data are lacking; no much larger clone is found one base away.

The CDR3 regions of human TCRbeta chains were subjected to immunosequencing. Per the original workflow: Repertoire TCRs were matched against a reference library of SARS-CoV-2-specific TCRs generated with the MIRA antigen-specificity platform. Breadth was defined as the fraction of unique TCRs that were SARS-CoV-2-associated. Depth was defined as the fraction of total T cells that were SARS-CoV-2-associated. Using the MIRA data, every spike-specific TCR was mapped to the spike region that the TCR reacted to and assigned to either a CD4 or a CD8 class. Log10-transformed breadth and depth values were compared by one-way ANOVA with Sidak's multiple comparisons tests. TCRdb stores this immuneACCESS table with in-frame sequences only. Part of the clones is absent; in the studies checked, under half of the shortfall reflects unresolved V genes, and no reason is known for the rest. V and J calls and clone size are as listed in that table; D and trimming were resolved from the DNA. Present in this sample are more than 100,000 clones, about 85% of which were seen just once. The top ten hold 2% to 3% of the sample.

This chain is built from TRBV29-1 and TRBJ2-1; the D gene is perhaps TRBD2, on 5 matching bases. This clonotype was sampled from an adult in good health. The input for sequencing was peripheral blood, taken on day 0 of AZD1222 vaccination. The CDR3 region reads CSVVGSGGRGFF. The sequenced DNA is TGCAGCGTTGTGGGAAGTGGAGGCAGAGGGTTCTTC.